This TCR beta chain is drawn from a study of blood T cell repertoires in COVID-19. CDR1 and CDR2 from the germline V gene are MNHEY and SVGAGI. V gave up 0 bases and J gave up 3 bases; unmatched junction bases: 6. The CDR3 is 16 residues long. The protocol was immunoSEQ multiplex PCR, while the TCRdb copy is restricted to in-frame clones and leaves out a portion. In the table there are tens of thousands of clones, around 89% of which are singletons. This clone was detected once. The V gene is TRBV6-5, the J gene TRBJ2-7; TRBD2 matches at 9 bases. Sample: peripheral blood. The receptor comes from a human donor with active COVID-19. The donor label of this sample is uncertain. CDR3: CASSYSRREGFYEQYF. The CDR3 nucleotides are TGTGCCAGCAGTTACTCCAGGCGGGAGGGTTTCTACGAGCAGTACTTC.